A single TCR beta chain is shown here with its context. The data were taken from a study of shared T cell receptors in the human thymus. V lost 0 bases and J 0 bases, leaving 8 bases between the germline ends. This CDR3 comprises 15 residues. Per the germline V gene, CDR1 is SGHRS and CDR2 is YFSETQ. This table comes from immunoSEQ multiplex PCR, and its TCRdb copy is limited to in-frame clones, with some not included. The sample consists of about 730,000 clones, 70% to 90% of them appearing once. The sample was also linked to a second study, of human thymus T cells.

The clonotype originates from a girl less than two years old with a congenital heart defect. The sample comprised thymocytes. The genes are TRBV5-1 and TRBJ2-3, with D tentatively TRBD2 (5 bases). DNA for the CDR3: TGCGCCAGCAGCTTGGTCGGGGAGAGCACAGATACGCAGTATTTT. Protein product: CASSLVGESTDTQYF.